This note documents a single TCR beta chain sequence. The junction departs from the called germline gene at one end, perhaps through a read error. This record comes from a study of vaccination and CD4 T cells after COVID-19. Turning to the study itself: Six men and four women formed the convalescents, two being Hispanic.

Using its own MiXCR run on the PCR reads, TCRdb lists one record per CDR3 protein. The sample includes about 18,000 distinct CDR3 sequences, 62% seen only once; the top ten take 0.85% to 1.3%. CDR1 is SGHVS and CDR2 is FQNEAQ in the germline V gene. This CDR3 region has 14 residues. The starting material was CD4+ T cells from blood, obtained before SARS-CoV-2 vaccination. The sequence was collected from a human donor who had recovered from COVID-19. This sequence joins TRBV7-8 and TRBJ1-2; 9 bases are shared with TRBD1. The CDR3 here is CVSSLQGADYGYTF. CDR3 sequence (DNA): TGTGTCAGCAGCTTACAGGGGGCGGACTATGGCTACACCTTC.